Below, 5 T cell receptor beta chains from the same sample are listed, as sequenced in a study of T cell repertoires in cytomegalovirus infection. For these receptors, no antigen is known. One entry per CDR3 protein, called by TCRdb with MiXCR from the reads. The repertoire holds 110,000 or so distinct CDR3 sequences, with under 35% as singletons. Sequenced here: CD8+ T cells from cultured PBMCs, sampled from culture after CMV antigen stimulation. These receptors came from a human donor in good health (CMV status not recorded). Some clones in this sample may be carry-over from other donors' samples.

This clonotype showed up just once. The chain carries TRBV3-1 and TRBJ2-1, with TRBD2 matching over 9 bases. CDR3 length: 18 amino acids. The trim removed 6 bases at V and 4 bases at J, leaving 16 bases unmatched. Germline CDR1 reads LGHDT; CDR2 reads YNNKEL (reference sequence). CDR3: CASSRRSSGTSQYNEQFF. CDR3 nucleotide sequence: TGTGCCAGCAGTCGTAGATCTTCCGGGACTAGCCAGTACAATGAGCAGTTCTTC.

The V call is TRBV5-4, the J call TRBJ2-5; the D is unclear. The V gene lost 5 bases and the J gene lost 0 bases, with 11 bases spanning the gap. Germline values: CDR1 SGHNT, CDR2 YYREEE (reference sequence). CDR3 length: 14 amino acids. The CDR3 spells CASSYQGYQETQYF. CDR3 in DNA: TGTGCCAGCAGTTATCAAGGGTACCAAGAGACCCAGTACTTC.

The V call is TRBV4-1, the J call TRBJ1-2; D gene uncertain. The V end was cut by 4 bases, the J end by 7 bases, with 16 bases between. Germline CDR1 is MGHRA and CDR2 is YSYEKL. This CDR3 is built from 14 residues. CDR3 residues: CASSPHEGSSGYTF. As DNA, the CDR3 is TGCGCCAGCAGCCCTCATGAGGGCTCGAGTGGCTACACCTTC.

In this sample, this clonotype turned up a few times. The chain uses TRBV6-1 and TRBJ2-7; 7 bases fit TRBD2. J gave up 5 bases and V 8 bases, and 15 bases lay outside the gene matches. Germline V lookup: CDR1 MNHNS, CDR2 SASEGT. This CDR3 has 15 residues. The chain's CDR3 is CASRGERGPFDEQYF. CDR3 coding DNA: TGTGCCAGCCGGGGGGAACGGGGCCCCTTCGACGAGCAGTACTTC.

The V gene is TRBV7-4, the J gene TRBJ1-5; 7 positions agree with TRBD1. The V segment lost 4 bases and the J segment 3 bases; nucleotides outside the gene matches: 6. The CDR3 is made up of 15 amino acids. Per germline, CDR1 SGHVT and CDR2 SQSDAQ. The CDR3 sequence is CASSWQGQPNQPQHF. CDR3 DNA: TGTGCCAGCAGCTGGCAGGGACAGCCCAATCAGCCCCAGCATTTT.